A single sample gave rise to the 15 T cell receptor beta chains below, sequenced in a study of T-cell memory formation after mild COVID-19. TCRdb re-called the 5' RACE reads with MiXCR, one entry per CDR3 protein. The table includes 350,000 to 500,000 distinct CDR3 sequences, about a sixth detected once. Sequencing was carried out using PBMCs or a T cell subset sorted from them (not recorded which). These receptors originate from a man aged 18 to 29 who had mild COVID-19 (a few samples of this study predate the infection). Cell type and time point are not known.

Details on this clonotype: This sequence may be a read error, since a much larger clone differs from it by one base. This sequence joins TRBV18 and TRBJ1-5; possibly TRBD1 for D (6 bases). CDR1 and CDR2 (germline): KGHSH, LQKENI. The length of the CDR3 is 13 residues. Deletions cut 2 bases from V and 4 bases from J, with 6 bases between. The CDR3 is CASSPGTNQPQHF. For the CDR3, the DNA is TGTGCCAGCTCACCAGGGACAAATCAGCCCCAGCATTTT. Full variable domain (rest looked up from reference TRBV18 and TRBJ1-5): NAGVMQNPRHLVRRRGQEARLRCSPMKGHSHVYWYRQLPEEGLKFMVYLQKENIIDESGMPKERFSAEFPKEGPSILRIQQVVRGDSAAYFCASSPGTNQPQHFGDGTRLSIL.

The chain links TRBV6-6 to TRBJ1-6; 9 nucleotides match TRBD1. Germline CDR1 and CDR2: MNHNY and SVGAGI (reference sequence). With 5 bases clipped from V and 10 bases from J, the junction kept 9 bases outside the gene matches. The CDR3 length is 15 residues. In nucleotides, the CDR3 is TGTGCCAGCAGTCTGCAGGGACAGGGCAGCTCACCCCTCCACTTT. Its translation is CASSLQGQGSSPLHF.

This clonotype was seen only a few times. The V call is TRBV12-3 or TRBV12-4, the J call TRBJ2-2; 7 nucleotides line up with TRBD1. Germline trimming cut 4 bases from V and 1 base from J; bases unmatched to any gene: 3. This CDR3 has 15 amino acids. The CDR3 nucleotides read TGTGCCAGCAGTTCCCGACAGGGGAACACCGGGGAGCTGTTTTTT. Translated, it gives CASSSRQGNTGELFF.

In its sample, this clonotype was seen a few times. The chain combines TRBV2 with TRBJ2-7, with a weak D call TRBD2 (5 bases). There are 11 residues in the CDR3. In germline, CDR1 is SNHLY, CDR2 FYNNEI. Trimming took 8 bases from V and 4 from J, leaving 9 bases between them. The CDR3 region has the DNA TGTGCCAGCGGGCTAGCTTACGAGCAGTACGTC. This encodes CASGLAYEQYV.

A remark on this clonotype: A much larger clonotype is one base distant, so this may be a read error. The rearrangement joins TRBV7-3 to TRBJ1-2; 7 positions agree with TRBD1. The germline V gene encodes CDR1 SGHTA and CDR2 FQGTGA. The trim removed 5 bases at V and 10 bases at J, leaving 13 bases unmatched. The CDR3 is 14 residues long. This chain's CDR3 is CASSPAHRGNAYTF. The CDR3 nucleotides read TGTGCCAGCAGCCCGGCCCACAGGGGCAATGCCTACACCTTC.

The chain is built from TRBV6-6 and TRBJ2-7; D call uncertain. CDR3 length: 14 residues. V was trimmed by 2 bases and J by 7 bases, leaving 15 bases between them. The germline V gene encodes CDR1 MNHNY and CDR2 SVGAGI (reference sequence). This CDR3 is CASSYQVQKEEQYF. In DNA, the CDR3 is TGTGCCAGCAGTTACCAGGTCCAAAAAGAGGAGCAGTACTTC.

The sample holds many counts of this clonotype. The V call is TRBV7-9, the J call TRBJ2-3, with D perhaps TRBD2 (7 bases). This CDR3 is 14 amino acids long. The germline CDR1 and CDR2 sequences are SEHNR and FQNEAQ (reference sequence). V gave up 3 bases and J gave up 6 bases, with 13 bases separating them. CDR3 amino acids: CASSLPEGGDTQYF. In DNA, the CDR3 is TGTGCCAGCAGCTTGCCGGAGGGGGGGGATACGCAGTATTTT.

This chain connects TRBV10-1 to TRBJ2-5; a weak D match, TRBD1 (5 bases). The CDR3 has 14 amino acids. The germline gives CDR1 WNHNN, CDR2 SYGVQD (reference sequence). Trimming stripped 0 bases from V and 9 bases from J, with 14 bases between. The CDR3 sequence: CASSESSPGRAQYF. CDR3 DNA: TGCGCCAGCAGTGAGTCGTCCCCCGGCAGGGCCCAGTACTTC.

The chain uses TRBV20-1 and TRBJ2-7; D remains unclear. The length of the CDR3 is 14 residues. V was clipped by 6 bases and J by 1 base, with 16 bases between them. Germline V lookup: CDR1 DFQATT, CDR2 SNEGSKA (reference sequence). This chain's CDR3 is CSAPNGLGSYEQYF. CDR3 in DNA: TGCAGTGCGCCCAACGGCCTTGGGTCCTACGAGCAGTACTTC.

This clonotype was detected only a few times. The V call is TRBV20-1, the J call TRBJ1-4, with TRBD1 matching over 7 bases. Trimming took 5 bases from V and 7 from J; bases not matched to a gene: 10. Per germline, CDR1 DFQATT and CDR2 SNEGSKA (reference sequence). The CDR3 covers 14 residues. CDR3 amino acids: CSAPLGGRGEKLFF. The CDR3 DNA sequence: TGCAGTGCTCCCCTAGGGGGCCGGGGTGAAAAACTGTTTTTT.

In its sample, this clonotype was seen a few times. The V gene is TRBV6-1, the J gene TRBJ2-5, with D perhaps matching TRBD2 (6 bases). CDR3 length: 15 amino acids. Germline assignment: CDR1 MNHNS and CDR2 SASEGT. V was cut by 6 bases and J by 2 bases, with 16 bases left in between. The CDR3 DNA reads TGTGCCAGCAGAGGAGGGGCGTGGGGTCAAGAGACCCAGTACTTC. This codes for CASRGGAWGQETQYF.

The rearrangement links TRBV20-1 to TRBJ2-1, with D possibly being TRBD1 (6 bases). The CDR3 has 13 amino acids. Germline V CDR1 and CDR2: DFQATT, SNEGSKA (reference sequence). Trimming stripped 8 bases from V and 8 bases from J, with 19 bases between. The CDR3 here is CSPGTLTGYEQFF. The CDR3 DNA is TGCAGTCCAGGGACCCTCACAGGGTATGAGCAGTTCTTC.

The chain employs TRBV7-2 and TRBJ1-1; 12 nucleotides match TRBD1. The CDR3 contains 14 residues. The V gene end was trimmed by 4 bases and the J gene end by 7 bases; junction bases not matched to a gene: 4. Looked up from germline, CDR1 is SGHTA and CDR2 is FQGNSA. CDR3 DNA sequence: TGTGCCAGCAGCTGGGACAGGGGGCTTAGTGAAGCTTTCTTT. It encodes CASSWDRGLSEAFF.

This clonotype was counted between two and nine times. The chain combines TRBV28 with TRBJ2-3; 9 bases agree with TRBD2. The junction had 8 bases not matched to a gene; V was cut back by 8 bases and J by 5 bases. CDR1 and CDR2 from the germline V gene are MDHEN and SYDVKM. The CDR3 consists of 14 residues. In DNA, the CDR3 is TGTGCCAGCGGGAAGCGGGAGGTAGGAGATACGCAGTATTTT. Amino acid sequence: CASGKREVGDTQYF.

There are a few counts of this clonotype. The CDR3 loop reads CASSLVLPNEQFF. The CDR3 DNA reads TGTGCCAGCAGCTTAGTCCTTCCGAATGAGCAGTTCTTC. This chain links TRBV7-2 with TRBJ2-1; no firm D call. Trimming took off 1 base at V and 7 bases at J, with 8 bases between the two ends. CDR3 length: 13 residues. Germline-derived CDR1 and CDR2 are SGHTA and FQGNSA.